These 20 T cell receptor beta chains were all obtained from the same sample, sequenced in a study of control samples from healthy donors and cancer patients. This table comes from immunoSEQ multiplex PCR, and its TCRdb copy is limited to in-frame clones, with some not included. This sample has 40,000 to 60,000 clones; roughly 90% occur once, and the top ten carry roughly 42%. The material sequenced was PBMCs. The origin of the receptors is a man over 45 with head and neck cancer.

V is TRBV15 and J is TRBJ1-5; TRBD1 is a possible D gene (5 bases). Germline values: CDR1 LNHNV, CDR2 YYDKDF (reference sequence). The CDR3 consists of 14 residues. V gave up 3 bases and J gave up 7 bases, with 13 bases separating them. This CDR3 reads CATSSDRGDQPQHF. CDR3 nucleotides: TGTGCCACCAGCAGTGATCGGGGGGACCAGCCCCAGCATTTT. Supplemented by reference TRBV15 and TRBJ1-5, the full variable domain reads DAMVIQNPRYQVTQFGKPVTLSCSQTLNHNVMYWYQQKSSQAPKLLFHYYDKDFNNEADTPDNFQSRRPNTSFCFLDIRSPGLGDTAMYLCATSSDRGDQPQHFGDGTRLSIL.

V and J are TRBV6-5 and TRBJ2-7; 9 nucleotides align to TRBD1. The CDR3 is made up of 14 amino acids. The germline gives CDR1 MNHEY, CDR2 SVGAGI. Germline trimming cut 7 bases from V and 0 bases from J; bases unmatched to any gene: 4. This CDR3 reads CASTRTGDSYEQYF. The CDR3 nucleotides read TGTGCCAGCACCCGGACAGGGGACTCCTACGAGCAGTACTTC.

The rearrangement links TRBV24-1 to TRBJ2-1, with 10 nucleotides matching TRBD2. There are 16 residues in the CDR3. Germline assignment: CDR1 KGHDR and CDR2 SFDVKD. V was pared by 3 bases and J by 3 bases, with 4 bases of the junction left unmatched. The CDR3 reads CATSDAVAGGYNEQFF. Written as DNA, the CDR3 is TGTGCCACCAGTGATGCAGTAGCGGGAGGCTACAATGAGCAGTTCTTC.

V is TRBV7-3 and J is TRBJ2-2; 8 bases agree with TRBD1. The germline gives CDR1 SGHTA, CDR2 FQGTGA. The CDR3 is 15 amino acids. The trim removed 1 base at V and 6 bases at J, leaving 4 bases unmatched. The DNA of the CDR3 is TGTGCCAGCAGCTTAAACAGGGGGAATGCCGGGGAGCTGTTTTTT. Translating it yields CASSLNRGNAGELFF. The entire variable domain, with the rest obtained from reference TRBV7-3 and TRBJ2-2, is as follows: GAGVSQTPSNKVTEKGKYVELRCDPISGHTALYWYRQSLGQGPEFLIYFQGTGAADDSGLPNDRFFAVRPEGSVSTLKIQRTERGDSAVYLCASSLNRGNAGELFFGEGSRLTVL.

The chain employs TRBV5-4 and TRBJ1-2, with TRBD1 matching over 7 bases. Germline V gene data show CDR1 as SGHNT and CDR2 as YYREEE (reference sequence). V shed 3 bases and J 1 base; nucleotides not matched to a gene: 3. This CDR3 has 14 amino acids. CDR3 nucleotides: TGTGCCAGCAGCTCAGACAGGGATAACTATGGCTACACCTTC. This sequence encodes CASSSDRDNYGYTF.

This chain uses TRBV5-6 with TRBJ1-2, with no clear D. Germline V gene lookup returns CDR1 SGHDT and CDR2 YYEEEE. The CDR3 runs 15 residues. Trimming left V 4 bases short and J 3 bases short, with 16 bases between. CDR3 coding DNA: TGTGCCAGCAGCGCAACCCCGGACGGAGACTATGGCTACACCTTC. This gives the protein CASSATPDGDYGYTF.

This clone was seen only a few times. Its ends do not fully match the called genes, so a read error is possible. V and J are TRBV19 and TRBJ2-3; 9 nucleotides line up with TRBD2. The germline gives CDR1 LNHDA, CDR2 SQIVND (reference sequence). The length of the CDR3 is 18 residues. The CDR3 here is CASSIAGEPLWGTDTQYF. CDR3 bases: TGTGCCAGTAGCATAGCGGGGGAGCCCCTTTGGGGCACAGATACGCAGTATTTT.

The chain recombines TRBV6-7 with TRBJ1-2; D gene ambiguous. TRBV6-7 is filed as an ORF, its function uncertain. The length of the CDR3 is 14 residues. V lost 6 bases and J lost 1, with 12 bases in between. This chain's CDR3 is CASSHKTVNYGYTF. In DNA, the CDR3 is TGTGCCAGCAGCCACAAAACAGTTAACTATGGCTACACCTTC.

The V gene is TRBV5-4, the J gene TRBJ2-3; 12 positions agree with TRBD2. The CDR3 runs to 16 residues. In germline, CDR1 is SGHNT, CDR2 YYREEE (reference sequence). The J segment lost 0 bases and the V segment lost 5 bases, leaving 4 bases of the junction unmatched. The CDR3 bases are TGTGCCAGCAGACCCGGACTAGCGGGGAGCACAGATACGCAGTATTTT. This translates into CASRPGLAGSTDTQYF.

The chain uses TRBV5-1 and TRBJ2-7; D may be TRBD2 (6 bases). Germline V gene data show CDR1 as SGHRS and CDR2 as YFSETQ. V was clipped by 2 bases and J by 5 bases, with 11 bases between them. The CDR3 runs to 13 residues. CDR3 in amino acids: CASSFGGSNEQYF. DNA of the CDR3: TGCGCCAGCAGCTTTGGGGGGTCTAACGAGCAGTACTTC.

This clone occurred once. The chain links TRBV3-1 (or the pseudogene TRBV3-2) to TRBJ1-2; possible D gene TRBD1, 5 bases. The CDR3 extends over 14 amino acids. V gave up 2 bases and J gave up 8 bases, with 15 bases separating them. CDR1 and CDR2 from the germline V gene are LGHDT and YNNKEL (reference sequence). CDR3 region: CASSQTRDGWGYTF. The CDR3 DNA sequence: TGTGCCAGCAGCCAAACCCGGGACGGTTGGGGCTACACCTTC.

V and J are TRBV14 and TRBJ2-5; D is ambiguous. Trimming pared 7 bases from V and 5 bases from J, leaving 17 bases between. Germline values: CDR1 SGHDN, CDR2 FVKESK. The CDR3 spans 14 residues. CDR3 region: CASTKRTLGETQYF. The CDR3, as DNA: TGTGCCAGCACCAAACGGACCCTAGGGGAGACCCAGTACTTC.

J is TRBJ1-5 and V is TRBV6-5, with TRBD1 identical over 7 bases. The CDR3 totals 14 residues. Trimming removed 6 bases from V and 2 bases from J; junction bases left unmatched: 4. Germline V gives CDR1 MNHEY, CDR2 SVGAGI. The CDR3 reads CASRDDRGNQPQHF. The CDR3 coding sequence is TGTGCCAGCAGGGATGACAGGGGCAATCAGCCCCAGCATTTT.

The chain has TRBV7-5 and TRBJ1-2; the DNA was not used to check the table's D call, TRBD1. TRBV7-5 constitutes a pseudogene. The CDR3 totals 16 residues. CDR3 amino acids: CARSSRTGRDPYGYTF. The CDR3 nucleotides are TGTGCCAGAAGCAGCCGGACAGGGCGCGATCCCTATGGCTACACCTTC.

CDR3 sequence reads: CASSYPRGADEKLFF. As DNA, the CDR3 is TGTGCCAGCAGTTATCCCAGGGGCGCGGATGAAAAACTGTTTTTT. The genes are TRBV6-2 or TRBV6-3 and TRBJ1-4; a weak D match, TRBD1 (6 bases). V lost 3 bases and J lost 6, with 14 bases in between. The CDR3 spans 15 residues. Germline lookup yields CDR1 MNHEY and CDR2 SVGEGT.

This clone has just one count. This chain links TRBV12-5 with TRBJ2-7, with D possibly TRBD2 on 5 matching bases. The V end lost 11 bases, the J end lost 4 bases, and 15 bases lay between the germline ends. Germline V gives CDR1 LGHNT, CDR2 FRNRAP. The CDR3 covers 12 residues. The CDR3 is CASGLAGYEQYF. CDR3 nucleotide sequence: TGTGCTTCAGGCCTGGCGGGTTACGAGCAGTACTTC.

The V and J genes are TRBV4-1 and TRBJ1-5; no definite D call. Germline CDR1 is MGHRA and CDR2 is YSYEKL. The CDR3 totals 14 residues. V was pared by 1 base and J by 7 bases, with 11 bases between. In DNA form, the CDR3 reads TGCGCCAGCAGCCAAGTAATAGCCGGCCAGCCCCAGCATTTT. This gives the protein CASSQVIAGQPQHF.

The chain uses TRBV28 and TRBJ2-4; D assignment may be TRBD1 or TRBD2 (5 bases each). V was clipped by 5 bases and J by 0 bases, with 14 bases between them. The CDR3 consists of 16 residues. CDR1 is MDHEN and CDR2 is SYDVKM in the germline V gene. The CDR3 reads CASSPGALGAKNIQYF. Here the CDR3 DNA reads TGTGCCAGCAGTCCCGGGGCCTTGGGAGCCAAAAACATTCAGTACTTC.

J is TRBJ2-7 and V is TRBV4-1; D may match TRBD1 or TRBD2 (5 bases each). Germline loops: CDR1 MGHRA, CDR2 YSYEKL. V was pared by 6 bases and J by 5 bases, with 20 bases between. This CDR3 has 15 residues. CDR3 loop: CASSDEPGPSNEQYF. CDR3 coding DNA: TGCGCCAGCAGTGACGAACCGGGACCTTCCAACGAGCAGTACTTC.

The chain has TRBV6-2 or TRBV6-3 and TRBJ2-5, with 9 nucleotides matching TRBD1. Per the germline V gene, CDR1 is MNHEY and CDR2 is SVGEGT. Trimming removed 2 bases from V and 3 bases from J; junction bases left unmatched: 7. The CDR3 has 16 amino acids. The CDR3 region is CASSYDLRTGEETQYF. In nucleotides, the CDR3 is TGTGCCAGCAGTTACGATCTGCGGACAGGGGAAGAGACCCAGTACTTC.